The entry that follows covers one T cell receptor beta chain sequence. Its target is unknown. These data belong to a study of T cells expressing NK-cell markers. CDR3 size: 20 residues. From germline, CDR1 is SGHRS and CDR2 YFSETQ. What made the TCR beta cDNA was 5'RACE template switching with UMIs. For each CDR3 protein, TCRdb gives one entry from its re-call of the 5' RACE reads, without DNA. Its table records about 400,000 distinct CDR3 sequences. Study results and caveats: Roughly 6 of the donors carried dominant NKG2C+ clonotypes that took up roughly 1.0-7.5% of their CD8+ T cells.

This rearrangement joins TRBV5-1 to TRBJ2-5; checking the TCRdb D call of TRBD2 is not possible without DNA. The sample consisted of blood T cells: a sorted CD56 or NKG2C T cell subset, CD4+ or CD8+ T cells, or bulk PBMC T cells (not recorded which). The TCR originated in a woman aged 45-60 years in good health. CDR3 residues: CASSLGSSTRLAATQETQYF. The full variable domain, in which reference TRBV5-1 and TRBJ2-5 provide the parts outside the CDR3, is KAGVTQTPRYLIKTRGQQVTLSCSPISGHRSVSWYQQTPGQGLQFLFEYFSETQRNKGNFPGRFSGRQFSNSRSEMNVSTLELGDSALYLCASSLGSSTRLAATQETQYFGPGTRLLVL.